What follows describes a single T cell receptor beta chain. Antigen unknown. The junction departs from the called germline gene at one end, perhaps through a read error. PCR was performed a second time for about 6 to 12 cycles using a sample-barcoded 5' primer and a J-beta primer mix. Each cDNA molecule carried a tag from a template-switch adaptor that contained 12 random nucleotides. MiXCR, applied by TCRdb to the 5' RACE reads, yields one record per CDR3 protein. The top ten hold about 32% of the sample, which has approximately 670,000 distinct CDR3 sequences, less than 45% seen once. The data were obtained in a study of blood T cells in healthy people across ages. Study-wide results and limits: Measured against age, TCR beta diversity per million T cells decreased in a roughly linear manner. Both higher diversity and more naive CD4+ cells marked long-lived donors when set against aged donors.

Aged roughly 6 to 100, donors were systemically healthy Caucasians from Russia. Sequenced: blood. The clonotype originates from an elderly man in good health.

In DNA, the CDR3 is TGCACCAGCAGCGGGACGGGCTCTGGGGCCAACGTCCTGACTTTC. The encoded protein is CTSSGTGSGANVLTF. This sequence joins TRBV5-1 and TRBJ2-6; TRBD2 agrees at 7 bases. Germline V CDR1 and CDR2: SGHRS, YFSETQ. The CDR3 contains 15 residues.